One and the same sample provided the 14 T cell receptor beta chains below, sequenced in a study of siplizumab effects on memory and regulatory T cells. These receptors' antigens are unknown. The mixed lymphocyte reaction cells were grown together in coculture at 37°C for around 6 days. The table came from immunoSEQ multiplex PCR; TCRdb's copy has only in-frame clones and leaves some out. Of 15,000 to 20,000 clones listed, roughly 51% are singletons. The specimen was CFSE-low (dividing) CD4+ T cells sorted from an allogeneic mixed lymphocyte reaction. Receptor source: a human donor in good health; the cells came from an allogeneic mixed lymphocyte reaction.

The CDR3 region is CASSSGTGGARQYF. DNA for the CDR3: TGTGCCAGCAGCTCCGGGACAGGGGGCGCTAGGCAGTACTTC. This chain links TRBV11-3 with TRBJ2-7; 12 bases agree with TRBD1. The V gene end was trimmed by 4 bases and the J gene end by 9 bases; junction bases not matched to a gene: 7. The CDR3 covers 14 residues. Germline-derived CDR1 and CDR2 are SGHNT and YENEEA.

This chain connects TRBV19 to TRBJ2-3, with 13 bases that match TRBD2. Germline CDR1 reads LNHDA; CDR2 reads SQIVND (reference sequence). V was clipped by 3 bases and J by 0 bases; unmatched bases: 18. The CDR3 runs 22 residues. The CDR3: CASSISVLLAGGPTTSTDTQYF. CDR3 in DNA: TGTGCCAGTAGTATCTCGGTCCTACTAGCGGGGGGGCCTACTACTAGCACAGATACGCAGTATTTT.

This clone is medium-sized (0.01 to 0.1%) in the sample. The chain combines TRBV28 with TRBJ1-1; D not certain. The CDR3 runs 12 residues. Deletions cut 4 bases from V and 4 bases from J, with 7 bases between. Germline V gives CDR1 MDHEN, CDR2 SYDVKM. The CDR3 spells CASSSRGTEAFF. DNA of the CDR3: TGTGCCAGCAGTTCCCGGGGCACTGAAGCTTTCTTT.

This clone was counted ten times or more. The V call is TRBV7-3, the J call TRBJ1-1; no clear D gene. This CDR3 is built from 14 residues. V was shortened by 3 bases and J by 2 bases, with 10 bases between the two germline ends. The germline gives CDR1 SGHTA, CDR2 FQGTGA. The CDR3 DNA follows: TGTGCCAGCAGCTTTGGACGGGGAAACACTGAAGCTTTCTTT. This translates into CASSFGRGNTEAFF.

This clone was picked up a small number of times. The chain links TRBV7-2 to TRBJ2-3, with 7 bases identical to TRBD2. Germline V gene lookup returns CDR1 SGHTA and CDR2 FQGNSA. The trim removed 6 bases at V and 1 base at J, leaving 4 bases unmatched. The CDR3 sequence is 14 residues long. The chain's CDR3 is CASRSGVGTDTQYF. CDR3 sequence (DNA): TGTGCCAGCAGGAGCGGGGTTGGCACAGATACGCAGTATTTT.

The V call is TRBV5-4, the J call TRBJ2-2; 8 nucleotides align to TRBD2. CDR3 length equals 15 residues. The J segment lost 3 bases and the V segment lost 0 bases, leaving 1 base of the junction unmatched. CDR1 and CDR2 from the germline V gene are SGHNT and YYREEE (reference sequence). The CDR3 nucleotides are TGTGCCAGCAGCTTGGCACTAGCGGACACCGGGGAGCTGTTTTTT. This sequence encodes CASSLALADTGELFF.

This clone is medium-sized in the sample. The V gene is TRBV28, the J gene TRBJ2-7; D possibly uses TRBD1 or TRBD2 (5 bases each). This CDR3 is 13 amino acids long. V gave up 8 bases and J gave up 4 bases, with 15 bases separating them. Germline loops: CDR1 MDHEN, CDR2 SYDVKM. CDR3 nucleotides: TGTGCCAGCTACGCCGGCTGGGGGTACGAGCAGTACTTC. Translating gives CASYAGWGYEQYF.

The chain uses TRBV15 and TRBJ1-1, with D possibly matching TRBD1 (6 bases). The CDR3 is 16 residues long. V dropped 1 base and J dropped 4 bases, with 16 bases sitting between them. CDR1 and CDR2 from the germline V gene are LNHNV and YYDKDF (reference sequence). The CDR3 sequence: CATSRGTARSGTEAFF. The DNA of the CDR3 is TGTGCCACCAGCAGAGGGACAGCGAGATCAGGCACTGAAGCTTTCTTT.

The chain combines TRBV28 with TRBJ1-2; a weak D match, TRBD1 (6 bases). Germline V gives CDR1 MDHEN, CDR2 SYDVKM. V dropped 5 bases and J dropped 1 base, with 8 bases sitting between them. The CDR3 spans 13 residues. The CDR3 loop reads CASSPDSNYGYTF. The CDR3 DNA reads as TGTGCCAGCAGTCCGGACAGTAACTATGGCTACACCTTC.

This chain uses TRBV18 with TRBJ2-3, with a weak D call TRBD2 (6 bases). CDR3 length: 14 residues. V lost 4 bases and J 2 bases, leaving 10 bases between the germline ends. CDR1 is KGHSH, CDR2 LQKENI, per germline. CDR3 DNA sequence: TGTGCCAGCTCACTCGAGCGGGTCACAGATACGCAGTATTTT. Encoded protein: CASSLERVTDTQYF.

This rearrangement joins TRBV19 to TRBJ2-1, with 11 bases fitting TRBD2. V was clipped by 2 bases and J by 8 bases; unmatched bases: 8. The CDR3 spans 16 residues. Germline loops: CDR1 LNHDA, CDR2 SQIVND (reference sequence). CDR3 region: CASSINSGGVWYEQFF. The DNA of the CDR3 is TGTGCCAGTAGTATAAATAGCGGGGGGGTCTGGTATGAGCAGTTCTTC.

The J gene is TRBJ1-5, the V gene TRBV6-6; D is unclear. Germline CDR1 MNHNY, CDR2 SVGAGI (reference sequence). There are 16 residues in the CDR3. V lost 5 bases to trimming and J lost 0 bases, with 14 bases between them. CDR3 nucleotides: TGTGCCAGCAGTCCCCCTCGCGATTATAGCAATCAGCCCCAGCATTTT. It yields the protein CASSPPRDYSNQPQHF.

This chain uses TRBV6-1 with TRBJ2-3; 11 bases match TRBD2. The CDR3 runs 14 residues. Germline CDR1 MNHNS, CDR2 SASEGT. Trimming cost V 4 bases and J 5 bases; bases outside gene matches: 2. For the CDR3, the DNA is TGTGCCAGCAGTGGAGGACTAGCGGGAGATACGCAGTATTTT. Protein: CASSGGLAGDTQYF.

V is TRBV5-1 and J is TRBJ2-5, with 10 bases that match TRBD2. CDR3 length equals 15 residues. The germline CDR1 and CDR2 sequences are SGHRS and YFSETQ. V was pared by 7 bases and J by 1 base, with 7 bases of the junction left unmatched. CDR3 DNA: TGCGCCAGCTGGGGGCTAGCGGGGGTCCAAGAGACCCAGTACTTC. Amino acids: CASWGLAGVQETQYF.